The source of this T cell receptor (beta chain) is a study of blood T cells in healthy people across ages. Per-sample yields of isolated PBMCs were at least 6 million. The V end was cut by 0 bases, the J end by 1 base, with 6 bases between. CDR1 is SNHLY and CDR2 is FYNNEI in the germline V gene. The CDR3 totals 14 residues. Study-level points and caveats: Higher diversity, along with more naive CD4+ cells, distinguished long-lived donors from aged donors.

Note on this clonotype: Its target is unknown.

Primed by a sample-barcoded 5' primer and a J-beta primer mix, a second PCR proceeded for 7 to 11 cycles. TCRdb redid the calling of the 5' RACE reads with MiXCR, one entry per CDR3 protein. The sample has around 650,000 distinct CDR3 sequences; about a third are singletons. The chain recombines TRBV2 with TRBJ1-1; D gene unclear. Material for sequencing was blood. This receptor was obtained from a woman of 80 years or more in good health. The DNA of the CDR3 is TGTGCCAGCAGTGAAGCGCTTCCGAACACTGAAGCTTTCTTT. This gives the protein CASSEALPNTEAFF.